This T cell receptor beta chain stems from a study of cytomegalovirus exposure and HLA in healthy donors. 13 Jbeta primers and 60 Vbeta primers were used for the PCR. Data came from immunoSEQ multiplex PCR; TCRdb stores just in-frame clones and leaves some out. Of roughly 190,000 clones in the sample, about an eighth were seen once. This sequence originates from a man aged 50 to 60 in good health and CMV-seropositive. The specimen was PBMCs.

In DNA form, the CDR3 reads TGTGCCTGGAGGGGGAGACAGGGGATCTCCTACGAGCAGTACTTC. Its translation: CAWRGRQGISYEQYF. V is TRBV30 and J is TRBJ2-5; 8 bases align to TRBD1. With the DNA end fitting TRBJ2-7 better, the J assignment may be wrong. Germline CDR1 and CDR2: GTSNPN and SVGIG (reference sequence). This CDR3 is built from 15 residues.